Shown below are 20 T cell receptor beta chains from a single sample sequenced in a study of blood T cell repertoires in COVID-19 (dated by TCRdb to the early 2020s). Library method: the immunoSEQ multiplex PCR assay. TCRdb took this table from immuneACCESS and kept in-frame rearrangements with V and J called. Such tables lack part of the clones; where checked against another copy, unresolved V genes explain under half of the gap, and the rest is unexplained. The sample table shows 250,000 to 300,000 clones, and approximately 82% are seen once. Approximately 6% of the sample belongs to the ten largest clones. Material for sequencing was peripheral blood. The receptors here all came from a man aged 80 or over with acute or convalescent COVID-19.

The V gene is TRBV4-1, the J gene TRBJ1-5; TRBD1 matches 8 bases. The V and J ends lost 0 bases and 7 bases, in that order; junction bases with no gene match: 11. Germline V gene data show CDR1 as MGHRA and CDR2 as YSYEKL. The CDR3 totals 17 residues. CDR3 loop: CASSQDWRAGGGQPQHF. CDR3 nucleotide sequence: TGCGCCAGCAGCCAAGATTGGAGGGCAGGGGGCGGACAGCCCCAGCATTTT.

The V gene is TRBV3-1 (or the pseudogene TRBV3-2), the J gene TRBJ1-5; D uncertain. Trimming shortened V by 6 bases and J by 4 bases, and 16 bases separated the two germline ends. This CDR3 comprises 15 residues. Germline CDR1 and CDR2: LGHDT and YNNKEL (reference sequence). CDR3 coding DNA: TGTGCCAGCAGTAGCTCGAGGTCCGCTAATCAGCCCCAGCATTTT. Translation gives CASSSSRSANQPQHF.

This chain links TRBV11-2 with TRBJ2-1; D gene uncertain. The CDR3 extends over 13 amino acids. CDR1 is SGHAT, CDR2 FQNNGV, per germline. V lost 4 bases, J lost 5 bases, and 9 bases lay in between. In nucleotides, the CDR3 is TGTGCCAGCAGCTACGAGATAAACAATGAGCAGTTCTTC. It encodes CASSYEINNEQFF.

The rearrangement uses TRBV3-1 (or the pseudogene TRBV3-2) and TRBJ1-2; 9 positions agree with TRBD1. The ends lost 1 base at V and 10 bases at J; junction bases unmatched: 4. CDR3 size: 13 residues. CDR1 is LGHDT and CDR2 is YNNKEL in the germline V gene (reference sequence). CDR3 region: CASSQGGQGYYTF. The CDR3 nucleotides read TGTGCCAGCAGCCAAGGAGGACAGGGGTACTACACCTTC.

The gene calls are TRBV2 and TRBJ1-6, with 7 bases fitting TRBD1. CDR1 SNHLY and CDR2 FYNNEI come from the germline V gene. Germline trimming cut 3 bases from V and 0 bases from J; bases unmatched to any gene: 5. The CDR3 is made up of 17 amino acids. The CDR3 is CASSDQGGYSYNSPLHF. CDR3 coding DNA: TGTGCCAGCAGTGATCAGGGGGGTTACTCCTATAATTCACCCCTCCACTTT.

This rearrangement joins TRBV7-5 to TRBJ2-5; TRBD2 reflects the table's D call only, with no check against the DNA. TRBV7-5 is given as a pseudogene. The CDR3 totals 15 residues. The CDR3 nucleotides are TGTGTCAGAAGCCGCCGGGGAGGGTACCAAGAGACCCAGTACTTC. Translation: CVRSRRGGYQETQYF.

The chain uses TRBV27 and TRBJ1-4; 7 bases match TRBD1. The CDR3 has 16 amino acids. Germline lookup yields CDR1 MNHEY and CDR2 SMNVEV (reference sequence). The ends lost 0 bases at V and 4 bases at J; junction bases unmatched: 5. The DNA of the CDR3 is TGTGCCAGCAGTTTATCGTTTGGGACAGTTAATGAAAAACTGTTTTTT. Its translation: CASSLSFGTVNEKLFF.

The rearrangement links TRBV19 to TRBJ1-1; D might be TRBD1 (5 bases). V lost 3 bases and J lost 0, with 11 bases in between. The CDR3 runs 15 residues. Germline V CDR1 and CDR2: LNHDA, SQIVND (reference sequence). The CDR3 DNA reads TGTGCCAGTAGTATGGCAGGGTGGATGAACACTGAAGCTTTCTTT. Its translation is CASSMAGWMNTEAFF.

In its sample, this clone was seen once. As DNA, the CDR3 is TGTGCCAGCAGTGAATCGAGTCCCGGGACAGCCAGTGAGCAGTTCTTC. Protein product: CASSESSPGTASEQFF. The rearrangement joins TRBV25-1 to TRBJ2-1; 7 positions agree with TRBD1. There are 16 residues in the CDR3. V dropped 1 base and J dropped 9; count of bases not matched to a gene: 12. The V gene's germline CDR1 is MGHDK and CDR2 SYGVNS.

This clone has more than one count but fewer than ten. V usage is TRBV3-1 (or the pseudogene TRBV3-2) and J usage is TRBJ2-2, with D perhaps matching TRBD2 (6 bases). Germline CDR1 LGHDT, CDR2 YNNKEL (reference sequence). V lost 7 bases and J 6 bases, leaving 18 bases between the germline ends. The CDR3 totals 15 residues. The CDR3 bases are TGTGCCAGCACGGGGCGACGAACGGGGGCCGGGGAGCTGTTTTTT. It yields the protein CASTGRRTGAGELFF.

This clone was seen only a few times. The V and J genes are TRBV4-2 and TRBJ2-2; D unclear. CDR3 length: 13 residues. Trimming stripped 4 bases from V and 5 bases from J, with 8 bases between. CDR1 LGHNA and CDR2 YNFKEQ come from the germline V gene. CDR3 loop: CASSLTTTGELFF. CDR3 nucleotide sequence: TGTGCCAGCAGCCTCACTACAACCGGGGAGCTGTTTTTT.

This clone was seen a handful of times. This chain links TRBV7-2 with TRBJ2-2; 7 positions match TRBD1. V lost 4 bases and J lost 4; bases outside the gene matches: 3. CDR1 SGHTA and CDR2 FQGNSA come from the germline V gene. The CDR3 runs 14 residues. The chain's CDR3 is CASSSRQGTGELFF. CDR3 nucleotide sequence: TGTGCCAGCAGCTCTAGACAGGGCACCGGGGAGCTGTTTTTT.

Here the CDR3 DNA reads TGTGCCAGCAGCACGACTAGCGGGAGAGCGAACACCGGGGAGCTGTTTTTT. This translates into CASSTTSGRANTGELFF. V and J are TRBV7-9 and TRBJ2-2; 12 nucleotides match TRBD2. The germline gives CDR1 SEHNR, CDR2 FQNEAQ (reference sequence). The CDR3 totals 17 residues. With 5 bases clipped from V and 0 bases from J, the junction kept 4 bases outside the gene matches. Full variable domain (missing parts from reference TRBV7-9 and TRBJ2-2): DTGVSQNPRHKITKRGQNVTFRCDPISEHNRLYWYRQTLGQGPEFLTYFQNEAQLEKSRLLSDRFSAERPKGSFSTLEIQRTEQGDSAMYLCASSTTSGRANTGELFFGEGSRLTVL.

The rearrangement uses TRBV28 and TRBJ1-5, with TRBD1 matching 9 bases. The CDR3 is 17 residues long. V trimming: 5 bases; J trimming: 0 bases; junction bases outside the gene matches: 8. Germline V lookup: CDR1 MDHEN, CDR2 SYDVKM. In DNA form, the CDR3 reads TGTGCCAGCAGTAGGGCGACAGGGGGATATAGCAATCAGCCCCAGCATTTT. Translating it yields CASSRATGGYSNQPQHF.

The chain carries TRBV2 and TRBJ2-7, with TRBD2 as a possible D gene (5 bases). The CDR3 has 15 amino acids. V was cut by 2 bases and J by 3 bases, with 14 bases left in between. Germline V CDR1 and CDR2: SNHLY, FYNNEI. The CDR3 nucleotides read TGTGCCAGCAGTGAATCGCATAGCGACTACTACGAGCAGTACTTC. This encodes CASSESHSDYYEQYF. The variable domain in full, with the rest retrieved from reference TRBV2 and TRBJ2-7, is EPEVTQTPSHQVTQMGQEVILRCVPISNHLYFYWYRQILGQKVEFLVSFYNNEISEKSEIFDDQFSVERPDGSNFTLKIRSTKLEDSAMYFCASSESHSDYYEQYFGPGTRLTVT.

This chain joins TRBV3-1 (or the pseudogene TRBV3-2) and TRBJ1-6; TRBD1 is a possible D gene (6 bases). The germline V gene encodes CDR1 LGHDT and CDR2 YNNKEL (reference sequence). The CDR3 totals 20 residues. V was cut by 4 bases and J by 0 bases, with 22 bases left in between. This CDR3 is CASSRLGIEQGSSYNSPLHF. The CDR3 coding sequence is TGTGCCAGCAGCCGCCTAGGGATTGAACAGGGCAGCTCCTATAATTCACCCCTCCACTTT.

This clone was seen only a few times. The rearrangement links TRBV19 to TRBJ2-1, with 9 nucleotides matching TRBD1. The CDR3 sequence is 16 residues long. V lost 5 bases and J lost 4; bases outside the gene matches: 9. Germline CDR1 LNHDA, CDR2 SQIVND (reference sequence). The CDR3 here is CASSAGQGPPYNEQFF. CDR3 nucleotide sequence: TGTGCCAGTAGTGCCGGACAGGGGCCACCGTACAATGAGCAGTTCTTC.

On this clone: Other DNA sequences from this sample encode an identical CDR3 as well. V gene TRBV19 combines with J gene TRBJ1-5, with 7 bases that match TRBD1. Per the germline V gene, CDR1 is LNHDA and CDR2 is SQIVND (reference sequence). J gave up 0 bases and V 7 bases, and 3 bases lay outside the gene matches. The CDR3 spans 14 residues. CDR3 loop: CASTTGDSNQPQHF. CDR3 DNA sequence: TGTGCCAGTACTACAGGGGATAGCAATCAGCCCCAGCATTTT.

The genes are TRBV21-1 and TRBJ1-3; TRBD1 is the table's D call, not checked against the DNA. TRBV21-1 is a pseudogene locus. The CDR3 covers 16 residues. CDR3 residues: CASSKAGLSSGNTIYF. In DNA, the CDR3 is TGTGCCAGCAGCAAAGCGGGGCTTAGCTCTGGAAACACCATATATTTT.

This chain links TRBV5-6 with TRBJ2-7, with 9 bases fitting TRBD1. The germline V gene has CDR1 SGHDT and CDR2 YYEEEE. Losses at the gene ends were 4 bases for V and 0 bases for J; bases not matched to a gene: 8. There are 16 residues in the CDR3. The CDR3 DNA follows: TGTGCCAGCAGCAAATTCGGACAGGGGAACTCCTACGAGCAGTACTTC. Amino acid sequence: CASSKFGQGNSYEQYF.